Presented here are 17 T cell receptor beta chains from one specimen sequenced in a study of blood T cell repertoires in COVID-19. Sequencing was performed with immunoSEQ multiplex PCR; in TCRdb, only in-frame clones are kept and a portion is missing. This table holds 90,000 to 120,000 clones, about 83% found once. Sequencing was done on a sample of peripheral blood. These receptors all stem from a woman aged 70-85 years with acute or convalescent COVID-19.

The chain is built from TRBV7-9 and TRBJ2-3; D possibly corresponds to TRBD1 (5 bases). The CDR3 has 14 amino acids. V was pared by 6 bases and J by 0 bases, with 10 bases between. Germline CDR1 is SEHNR and CDR2 is FQNEAQ (reference sequence). The CDR3 sequence is CASRQGGSTDTQYF. In DNA, the CDR3 is TGTGCCAGCAGGCAGGGCGGTAGCACAGATACGCAGTATTTT.

V and J are TRBV6-6 and TRBJ2-7, with 8 bases aligning to TRBD1. Trimming removed 7 bases from V and 2 bases from J; junction bases left unmatched: 4. The germline CDR1 and CDR2 sequences are MNHNY and SVGAGI (reference sequence). There are 13 residues in the CDR3. CDR3 region: CASTSDRAYEQYF. In DNA, the CDR3 is TGTGCCAGCACTTCGGACAGGGCCTACGAGCAGTACTTC.

The chain combines TRBV7-8 with TRBJ2-1; possibly TRBD2 for D (6 bases). CDR3 length equals 14 residues. V dropped 8 bases and J dropped 1 base, with 12 bases sitting between them. Looked up from germline, CDR1 is SGHVS and CDR2 is FQNEAQ. CDR3 sequence: CASLAGGSYNEQFF. The DNA of the CDR3 is TGTGCCAGCCTGGCCGGGGGTTCCTACAATGAGCAGTTCTTC.

This chain links TRBV3-1 (or the pseudogene TRBV3-2) with TRBJ1-1; 10 nucleotides match TRBD1. With 4 bases clipped from V and 5 bases from J, the junction kept 7 bases outside the gene matches. CDR1 LGHDT and CDR2 YNNKEL come from the germline V gene (reference sequence). The CDR3 totals 15 residues. For the CDR3, the DNA is TGTGCCAGCAGCCCCCCCCGGGACAGGGGTACTGAAGCTTTCTTT. Its protein product is CASSPPRDRGTEAFF.

The chain links TRBV2 to TRBJ1-2; TRBD1 might be the D (6 bases). V lost 6 bases to trimming and J lost 3 bases, with 14 bases between them. The germline CDR1 and CDR2 sequences are SNHLY and FYNNEI. The CDR3 extends over 14 amino acids. Here the CDR3 reads CASRGGGAHYGYTF. CDR3 DNA sequence: TGTGCCAGCAGAGGCGGGGGCGCCCACTATGGCTACACCTTC.

In this sample, this clone turned up once. J is TRBJ1-2 and V is TRBV27; the match to TRBD1 covers 8 bases. V lost 6 bases and J lost 8; bases outside the gene matches: 14. Germline CDR1 is MNHEY and CDR2 is SMNVEV (reference sequence). This CDR3 has 15 amino acids. The CDR3 loop is CASRWDTGGRQGYTF. In nucleotides, the CDR3 is TGTGCCAGCAGATGGGATACAGGGGGGCGGCAAGGCTACACCTTC.

This clone was picked up a small number of times. The genes are TRBV6-2 or TRBV6-3 and TRBJ1-5; D call uncertain. The germline V gene has CDR1 MNHEY and CDR2 SVGEGT. V lost 4 bases, J lost 4 bases, and 8 bases lay in between. This CDR3 region has 13 residues. CDR3 nucleotides: TGTGCCAGCAGTTTCACGACAAATCAGCCCCAGCATTTT. Protein: CASSFTTNQPQHF.

As DNA, the CDR3 is TGTGCCAGCAGCCCGCCAGGGGGGCTCTACAATGAGCAGTTCTTC. It translates to CASSPPGGLYNEQFF. The gene calls are TRBV7-2 and TRBJ2-1; D is perhaps TRBD1 (7 bases). V was cut by 5 bases and J by 3 bases, with 14 bases left in between. CDR3 length: 15 residues. Germline CDR1 reads SGHTA; CDR2 reads FQGNSA.

This clone appeared a single time. The V call is TRBV5-1, the J call TRBJ2-5; the match to TRBD1 covers 9 bases. Per the germline V gene, CDR1 is SGHRS and CDR2 is YFSETQ. V lost 5 bases, J lost 0 bases, and 14 bases stayed unmatched. The CDR3 loop spans 18 amino acids. CDR3 bases: TGCGCCAGCAGTGAGAGGACAGGGGTGAGCCTGTACCAAGAGACCCAGTACTTC. Protein product: CASSERTGVSLYQETQYF.

This chain connects TRBV2 to TRBJ2-1, with 10 bases fitting TRBD2. Germline V CDR1 and CDR2: SNHLY, FYNNEI. This CDR3 has 15 amino acids. V shed 6 bases, J shed 6 bases, and the junction held 8 bases outside the gene matches. This chain's CDR3 is CASRTGTSVSNEQFF. CDR3 bases: TGTGCCAGCAGAACCGGGACTAGCGTGAGCAATGAGCAGTTCTTC.

This sequence joins TRBV7-8 and TRBJ2-7; the match to TRBD2 covers 7 bases. V dropped 5 bases and J dropped 5; count of bases not matched to a gene: 12. This CDR3 region has 15 residues. CDR1 is SGHVS and CDR2 is FQNEAQ in the germline V gene. CDR3 DNA sequence: TGTGCCAGCAGCCTCCGGAGGGAGGGCCCCAACGAGCAGTACTTC. This codes for CASSLRREGPNEQYF.

Only one count was recorded for this clone. The gene calls are TRBV5-1 and TRBJ2-7; TRBD1 might be the D (6 bases). V lost 5 bases, J lost 2 bases, and 14 bases lay in between. The V gene's germline CDR1 is SGHRS and CDR2 YFSETQ. The CDR3 has 14 residues. Here the CDR3 DNA reads TGCGCCAGCAGTCAGGGAGACAGGCCCTACGAGCAGTACTTC. Encoded protein: CASSQGDRPYEQYF.

The rearrangement joins TRBV6-6 to TRBJ1-4; 9 nucleotides line up with TRBD1. Looked up from germline, CDR1 is MNHNY and CDR2 is SVGAGI (reference sequence). The CDR3 runs 15 residues. V shed 2 bases, J shed 8 bases, and the junction held 6 bases outside the gene matches. The CDR3 DNA sequence: TGTGCCAGCAGTTACCAGACAGGGGGAGAAGAAAAACTGTTTTTT. Protein: CASSYQTGGEEKLFF.

The genes are TRBV6-2 or TRBV6-3 and TRBJ1-5, with D possibly matching TRBD1 (6 bases). With 6 bases removed from V and 6 bases from J, the gap between germline ends came to 18 bases. The CDR3 has 15 residues. The germline CDR1 and CDR2 sequences are MNHEY and SVGEGT. The CDR3 here is CASSPTGGRSQPQHF. In DNA form, the CDR3 reads TGTGCCAGCAGCCCGACCGGGGGGCGTAGTCAGCCCCAGCATTTT.

In regard to this clone: Other DNA sequences from this sample encode an identical CDR3 as well. The chain couples TRBV18 to TRBJ2-5, with D unclear. The germline V gene encodes CDR1 KGHSH and CDR2 LQKENI. V was cut by 4 bases and J by 5 bases, with 5 bases left in between. This CDR3 comprises 11 residues. The CDR3 reads CASSRGETQYF. CDR3 nucleotide sequence: TGTGCCAGCTCACGTGGCGAGACCCAGTACTTC.

In this sample, this clone turned up a few times. This sequence joins TRBV5-1 and TRBJ2-3; perhaps TRBD2 as D (6 bases). Trimming pared 0 bases from V and 7 bases from J, leaving 15 bases between. In germline, CDR1 is SGHRS, CDR2 YFSETQ. The CDR3 totals 15 residues. This CDR3 is CASSLEGRETNTQYF. CDR3 nucleotides: TGCGCCAGCAGCTTGGAAGGACGGGAGACAAATACGCAGTATTTT.

The chain joins TRBV5-4 to TRBJ1-1; TRBD1 agrees at 10 bases. Germline V gene lookup returns CDR1 SGHNT and CDR2 YYREEE (reference sequence). Trimming removed 4 bases from V and 1 base from J; junction bases left unmatched: 10. The CDR3 is 17 amino acids. Here the CDR3 reads CASSPGGTGAGNTEAFF. CDR3 DNA sequence: TGTGCCAGCAGCCCGGGGGGGACAGGGGCCGGGAACACTGAAGCTTTCTTT.